This T cell receptor (beta chain) was found in a study of blood T cell repertoires in COVID-19. Study in general: Sites across the United States, Italy and Spain contributed samples from acute and convalescent COVID-19. Sources were T cells, B-cell-depleted T cells, or PBMCs; the material itself was cDNA or gDNA.

The V segment lost 0 bases and the J segment 7 bases; nucleotides outside the gene matches: 6. CDR3 size: 17 residues. Per germline, CDR1 LGHNA and CDR2 YSLEER. Source study methods: It was from reference gene primer amplification that nucleated cell counts were estimated. The assay was immunoSEQ multiplex PCR, and TCRdb's table has in-frame clones only and misses some. V, J and clone size reflect that table, while D and trimming were determined from the DNA. Among 150,000 to 180,000 clones, around 85% were seen once, and the ten largest hold 0.55% to 0.75%. Recruited during active infection, patients (from Seattle) were subsequently followed longitudinally.

The chain is built from TRBV4-3 and TRBJ2-1; the match to TRBD2 covers 13 bases. The sequenced material came from peripheral blood. The TCR comes from a man between 60 and 75 years old with COVID-19, enrolled during active disease. The CDR3: CASSQDPGTSGKNEQFF. As DNA, the CDR3 is TGCGCCAGCAGCCAAGATCCCGGGACTAGCGGGAAAAATGAGCAGTTCTTC.